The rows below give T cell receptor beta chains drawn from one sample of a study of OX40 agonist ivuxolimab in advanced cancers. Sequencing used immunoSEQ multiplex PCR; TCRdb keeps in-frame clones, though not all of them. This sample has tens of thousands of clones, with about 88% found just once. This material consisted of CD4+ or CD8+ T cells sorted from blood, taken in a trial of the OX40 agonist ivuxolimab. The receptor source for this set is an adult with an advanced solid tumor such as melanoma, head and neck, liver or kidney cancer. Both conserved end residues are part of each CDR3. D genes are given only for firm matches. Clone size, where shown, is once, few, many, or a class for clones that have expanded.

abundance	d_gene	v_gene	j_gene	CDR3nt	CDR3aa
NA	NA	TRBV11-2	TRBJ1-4	TGTGCCAGCAGCTTAGGGGCAGGGAAGCGCGAAAAACTGTTTTTT	CASSLGAGKREKLFF
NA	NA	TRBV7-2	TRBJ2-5	TGTGCCAGCGGACAGAGGGGGGGCGGAGAGACCCAGTACTTC	CASGQRGGGETQYF
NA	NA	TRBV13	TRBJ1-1	TGTGCCAGCAGCTTTCGCGGGGCGGTGGAAAACACTGAAGCTTTCTTT	CASSFRGAVENTEAFF
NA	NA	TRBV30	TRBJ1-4	TGTGCCTGGACCAAACCAGCAGGGGCTAATGAAAAACTGTTTTTT	CAWTKPAGANEKLFF
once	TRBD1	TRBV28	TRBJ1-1	TGTGCCAGCAGTCCCTTGGGACAGCCGAACACTGAAGCTTTCTTT	CASSPLGQPNTEAFF
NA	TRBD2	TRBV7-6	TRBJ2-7	TGTGCCAGCAGCTTAGATTGGTCGGCTAGCGGGAGGCCACGGACCGTCAACGAGCAGTACTTC	CASSLDWSASGRPRTVNEQYF
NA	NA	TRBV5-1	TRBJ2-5	TGCGCCAGCAGCTTCCGAACGACAGGAGACCAAGAGACCCAGTACTTC	CASSFRTTGDQETQYF
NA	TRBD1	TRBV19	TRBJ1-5	TGTGCCAGTAGTCCGGACAGGGGCAGCAATCAGCCCCAGCATTTT	CASSPDRGSNQPQHF
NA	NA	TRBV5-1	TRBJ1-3	TGCGCCAGCAGCGCGGGTATAGGAAACACCATATATTTT	CASSAGIGNTIYF
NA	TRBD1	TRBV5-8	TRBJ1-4	TGTGCCAGCAGCTTTACAGGGGGTCTTACCCTGAATGAAAAACTGTTTTTT	CASSFTGGLTLNEKLFF
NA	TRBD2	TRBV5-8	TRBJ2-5	TGTGCCAGCAGCGCCGGTGGACTAGTTGGGGAGACCCAGTACTTC	CASSAGGLVGETQYF
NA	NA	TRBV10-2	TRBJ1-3	TGCGCCAGCAGTGAGCCGGACGGAGGAAAATCTGGAAACACCATATATTTT	CASSEPDGGKSGNTIYF
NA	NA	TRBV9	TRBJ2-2	TGTGCCAGCAGCGTAGTCGAGTCCTCCGGGGAGCTGTTTTTT	CASSVVESSGELFF
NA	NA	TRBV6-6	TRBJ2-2	TGTGCCAGCAGTTCGACACGAAGCGGGGAGCTGTTTTTT	CASSSTRSGELFF
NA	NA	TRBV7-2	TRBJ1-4	TGTGCCAGCAGCTCGAGGTGGGGTCCCCAGGGAACTAATGAAAAACTGTTTTTT	CASSSRWGPQGTNEKLFF
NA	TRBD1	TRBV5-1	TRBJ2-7	TGCGCCAGCAGCGAGGACAGGGAAAAGTACGAGCAGTACTTC	CASSEDREKYEQYF
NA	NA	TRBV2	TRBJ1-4	TGTGCCAGCAGTCCCAACCCGTACCAACTTAATGAAAAACTGTTTTTT	CASSPNPYQLNEKLFF
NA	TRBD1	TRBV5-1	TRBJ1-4	TGCGCCAGCAGCCCCTCCTTGGGGACAGCAACTAATGAAAAACTGTTTTTT	CASSPSLGTATNEKLFF
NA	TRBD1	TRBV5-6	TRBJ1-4	TGTGCCAGCAGCGCCACAGGGGGGAGGAATGAAAAACTGTTTTTT	CASSATGGRNEKLFF
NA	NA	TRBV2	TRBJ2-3	TGTGCCAGCAGGGCCTGGCAGGGGGGTAGCACAGATACGCAGTATTTT	CASRAWQGGSTDTQYF
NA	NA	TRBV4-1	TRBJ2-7	TGCGCCAGCAGCCAAGTTGAGCCGGGGAGATACGAGCAGTACTTC	CASSQVEPGRYEQYF
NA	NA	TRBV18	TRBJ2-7	TGTGCCAGCGGACTGGACCCTAAACGCGAGCAGTACTTC	CASGLDPKREQYF
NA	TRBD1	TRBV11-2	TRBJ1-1	TGTGCCAGCAGCTACGACAGGGGGAAGACTGAAGCTTTCTTT	CASSYDRGKTEAFF
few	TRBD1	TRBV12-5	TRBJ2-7	TGTGCTAGTGGTGTCGGGACAGGGGGCCGGTACGAGCAGTACTTC	CASGVGTGGRYEQYF
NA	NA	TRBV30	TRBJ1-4	TGTGCCTGGAGTCGCGTGGCTAATGAAAAACTGTTTTTT	CAWSRVANEKLFF
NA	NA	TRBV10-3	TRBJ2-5	TGTGCCATCAGTTGGGGGTCAGGAGAGACCCAGTACTTC	CAISWGSGETQYF
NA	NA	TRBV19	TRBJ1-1	TGTGCCAGTAGCGAGCGGCAGGGTAACAGTATGAACACTGAAGCTTTCTTT	CASSERQGNSMNTEAFF
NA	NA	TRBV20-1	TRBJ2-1	TGCAGTGCCTTCCCCGGGAGCGTGCAGTTCTTC	CSAFPGSVQFF
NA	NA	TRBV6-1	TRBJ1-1	TGTGCCAGCAGCGAAGGACACCTCACTGAAGCTTTCTTT	CASSEGHLTEAFF
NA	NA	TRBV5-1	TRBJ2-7	TGCGCCAGCAGCTCTCAGGGAGGTTCCTACGAGCAGTACTTC	CASSSQGGSYEQYF
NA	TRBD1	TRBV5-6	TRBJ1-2	TGTGCCAGCAGAGGGAGGGGACAGGGGTATGGCTACACCTTC	CASRGRGQGYGYTF
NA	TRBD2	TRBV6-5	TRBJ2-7	TGTGCCAGCAGTTCCCGACGGGGGGAGTACTTC	CASSSRRGEYF
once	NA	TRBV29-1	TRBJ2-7	TGCAGCGTTCGTCTAGGGTCTCAAGGGGAGCAGTACTTC	CSVRLGSQGEQYF